The 20 T cell receptor beta chains below were found in one sample sequenced in a study of beta chain features in type 1 diabetes. What was sequenced were expressed TCRB transcripts, since all of the isolated RNA had been reverse transcribed. This table comes from immunoSEQ multiplex PCR, and its TCRdb copy is limited to in-frame clones, with some not included. The table includes about 370,000 clones, over 8.5% detected once. No antigen is known for these receptors. Study-wide points: Type 1 diabetes patients had TCRB CDR3s that were shorter (moderately but significantly so) in all four CD4+ subsets.

Sequences were obtained from central memory CD4+ T cells from blood. The receptors here all came from a man aged 25-45 years with type 1 diabetes.

Only a few counts were recorded for this clone. V is TRBV9 and J is TRBJ2-5; 9 positions match TRBD2. CDR1 is SGDLS and CDR2 is YYNGEE in the germline V gene. This CDR3 region has 15 residues. J was trimmed by 2 bases and V by 3 bases; bases with no gene match: 5. The CDR3 protein is CASSARLAVQETQYF. The DNA for the CDR3 is TGTGCCAGCAGCGCACGACTAGCGGTACAAGAGACCCAGTACTTC.

This clone was counted only a few times. In the same sample, other DNA sequences code for this CDR3. The chain links TRBV19 to TRBJ2-2, with 7 nucleotides matching TRBD1. V dropped 8 bases and J dropped 2; count of bases not matched to a gene: 5. There are 14 residues in the CDR3. Looked up from germline, CDR1 is LNHDA and CDR2 is SQIVND (reference sequence). The CDR3 region has the DNA TGTGCCAGTCGCCGGACAGGTAACACCGGGGAGCTGTTTTTT. This codes for CASRRTGNTGELFF.

This chain joins TRBV4-1 and TRBJ2-2; 7 positions agree with TRBD2. This CDR3 is built from 14 residues. Trimming at V came to 4 bases and at J to 5 bases, leaving 4 bases not matched to a gene. Looked up from germline, CDR1 is MGHRA and CDR2 is YSYEKL. CDR3 nucleotides: TGCGCCAGCAGCCTAGGGGAGGGTACCGGGGAGCTGTTTTTT. Protein: CASSLGEGTGELFF.

This clone was seen ten or more times. J is TRBJ2-1 and V is TRBV5-1, with D tentatively TRBD2 (5 bases). The CDR3 length is 14 residues. V lost 3 bases to trimming and J lost 6 bases, with 13 bases between them. The V gene's germline CDR1 is SGHRS and CDR2 YFSETQ. CDR3 protein: CASSSFLASNEQFF. CDR3 sequence (DNA): TGCGCCAGCAGCTCCTTCCTAGCCTCCAATGAGCAGTTCTTC.

CDR3 loop: CASNYRFNTEAFF. Written as DNA, the CDR3 is TGTGCCAGCAACTATCGTTTCAACACTGAAGCTTTCTTT. This rearrangement joins TRBV6-1 to TRBJ1-1; D call uncertain. CDR1 MNHNS and CDR2 SASEGT come from the germline V gene. V lost 7 bases and J lost 2, with 11 bases in between. The CDR3 extends over 13 amino acids.

This clone came up many times. This chain connects TRBV5-1 to TRBJ2-1; 12 bases agree with TRBD1. Per the germline V gene, CDR1 is SGHRS and CDR2 is YFSETQ. V was clipped by 4 bases and J by 9 bases; unmatched bases: 8. There are 15 residues in the CDR3. The CDR3 DNA reads TGCGCCAGCAGCCCCCGGGACAGGGGGCAAGGTGAGCAGTTCTTC. Amino acids: CASSPRDRGQGEQFF.

This clone was seen a few times. This may be a read error: a much more frequent sequence differs by one nucleotide. The V gene is TRBV7-9, the J gene TRBJ1-1; D is unclear. The germline gives CDR1 SEHNR, CDR2 FQNEAQ (reference sequence). The CDR3 is 13 residues long. Trimming stripped 4 bases from V and 1 base from J, with 7 bases between. In nucleotides, the CDR3 is TGTGCCAGCAGCTGGGGATCGAACACTGAAGCTTTCTTT. It encodes CASSWGSNTEAFF. Supplemented by reference TRBV7-9 and TRBJ1-1, the full variable domain reads DTGVSQNPRHKITKRGQNVTFRCDPISEHNRLYWYRQTLGQGPEFLTYFQNEAQLEKSRLLSDRFSAERPKGSFSTLEIQRTEQGDSAMYLCASSWGSNTEAFFGQGTRLTVV.

The V call is TRBV6-1, the J call TRBJ1-6, with a weak D call TRBD1 (5 bases). The CDR3 length is 14 residues. The V gene's germline CDR1 is MNHNS and CDR2 SASEGT. Trimming removed 6 bases from V and 2 bases from J, with 8 bases in between. The CDR3 region has the DNA TGTGCCAGCAGCGCAGGGCCCTATAATTCACCCCTCCACTTT. This codes for CASSAGPYNSPLHF.

This clone was observed at least ten times. V gene TRBV13 combines with J gene TRBJ2-7; TRBD1 matches at 10 bases. The CDR3 covers 14 residues. V gave up 7 bases and J gave up 2 bases; unmatched junction bases: 5. From germline, CDR1 is PRHDT and CDR2 FYEKMQ (reference sequence). CDR3 DNA: TGTGCCAGCACCGACAGGGGGCGAACCTACGAGCAGTACTTC. This encodes CASTDRGRTYEQYF.

The chain has TRBV28 and TRBJ2-4, with 10 positions matching TRBD1. Germline CDR1 is MDHEN and CDR2 is SYDVKM. This CDR3 has 16 residues. V shed 5 bases and J 9 bases; nucleotides not matched to a gene: 13. In nucleotides, the CDR3 is TGTGCCAGCAGTCTAGCACGGGACAGGGGACTTATCATTCAGTACTTC. Protein: CASSLARDRGLIIQYF. The full variable domain, with the rest looked up from reference TRBV28 and TRBJ2-4, is DVKVTQSSRYLVKRTGEKVFLECVQDMDHENMFWYRQDPGLGLRLIYFSYDVKMKEKGDIPEGYSVSREKKERFSLILESASTNQTSMYLCASSLARDRGLIIQYFGAGTRLSVL.

The chain couples TRBV9 to TRBJ2-3, with D maybe TRBD1 (6 bases). From germline, CDR1 is SGDLS and CDR2 YYNGEE. CDR3 size: 14 residues. V was cut by 4 bases and J by 2 bases, with 11 bases left in between. The CDR3: CASSPRTDTDTQYF. The CDR3 DNA reads TGTGCCAGCAGCCCTCGGACAGACACAGATACGCAGTATTTT.

The V and J genes are TRBV29-1 and TRBJ1-4; 12 bases line up with TRBD1. The length of the CDR3 is 13 residues. Germline loops: CDR1 SQVTM, CDR2 ANQGSEA. V dropped 4 bases and J dropped 8; count of bases not matched to a gene: 2. The DNA of the CDR3 is TGCAGCGTTGCCGGGACAGGGGGCGAAAAACTGTTTTTT. Amino acids: CSVAGTGGEKLFF.

V usage is TRBV5-4 and J usage is TRBJ1-4; a weak D match, TRBD1 (5 bases). Trimming removed 5 bases at V and 5 bases at J, with 13 bases between. Per the germline V gene, CDR1 is SGHNT and CDR2 is YYREEE (reference sequence). The CDR3 length is 14 residues. The CDR3 reads CASSPGTGNEKLFF. CDR3 DNA sequence: TGTGCCAGCAGTCCCGGGACGGGGAATGAAAAACTGTTTTTT.

This clone was detected only a few times. The J gene is TRBJ2-1, the V gene TRBV30; maybe TRBD1 (6 bases). The germline CDR1 and CDR2 sequences are GTSNPN and SVGIG (reference sequence). Trimming shortened V by 3 bases and J by 6 bases, and 15 bases separated the two germline ends. CDR3 length: 14 amino acids. Here the CDR3 reads CAWSPGTTGNEQFF. The CDR3 DNA follows: TGTGCCTGGAGCCCCGGGACAACTGGCAATGAGCAGTTCTTC.

This clone was counted at least ten times. The chain carries TRBV7-2 and TRBJ1-3; no clear D. The CDR3 is made up of 16 amino acids. CDR1 and CDR2 (germline): SGHTA, FQGNSA. Trimming removed 1 base from V and 0 bases from J, with 10 bases in between. The chain's CDR3 is CASSLGPSHSGNTIYF. The CDR3, as DNA: TGTGCCAGCAGCTTAGGGCCGTCCCACTCTGGAAACACCATATATTTT. The complete variable domain, with remaining parts taken from reference TRBV7-2 and TRBJ1-3, reads GAGVSQSPSNKVTEKGKDVELRCDPISGHTALYWYRQSLGQGLEFLIYFQGNSAPDKSGLPSDRFSAERTGGSVSTLTIQRTQQEDSAVYLCASSLGPSHSGNTIYFGEGSWLTVV.

This clone was counted only a few times. This sequence joins TRBV2 and TRBJ2-5, with D tentatively TRBD1 (6 bases). The CDR3 has 14 residues. Germline V CDR1 and CDR2: SNHLY, FYNNEI. The germline V and J ends were trimmed by 5 bases and 4 bases, with 14 bases remaining between them. The CDR3 region has the DNA TGTGCCAGCAGTTACGGACAGTCGCGAGAGACCCAGTACTTC. Amino acid sequence: CASSYGQSRETQYF.

The chain employs TRBV18 and TRBJ1-1; 11 bases are shared with TRBD1. The junction had 12 bases not matched to a gene; V was cut back by 4 bases and J by 2 bases. The CDR3 is made up of 18 amino acids. Germline lookup yields CDR1 KGHSH and CDR2 LQKENI. The CDR3 sequence: CASSLGTGGSTINTEAFF. The CDR3 DNA sequence: TGTGCCAGCTCACTGGGGACAGGGGGATCTACCATAAACACTGAAGCTTTCTTT.

This clone was counted many times. The rearrangement uses TRBV5-8 and TRBJ1-5; tentatively, D is TRBD1 (5 bases). V lost 2 bases and J lost 7, with 7 bases in between. The germline V gene encodes CDR1 SGHTS and CDR2 YDEGEE. The length of the CDR3 is 12 residues. The CDR3 here is CASSFWGQPQHF. As DNA, the CDR3 is TGTGCCAGCAGCTTTTGGGGGCAGCCCCAGCATTTT.

At least ten counts were recorded for this clone. The chain employs TRBV29-1 and TRBJ2-1; D is unresolved. V gave up 3 bases and J gave up 8 bases, with 14 bases separating them. The CDR3 runs 13 residues. The germline gives CDR1 SQVTM, CDR2 ANQGSEA. CDR3 in amino acids: CSVDRSFSHEQFF. The CDR3 bases are TGCAGCGTTGATAGGAGCTTCTCCCATGAGCAGTTCTTC.

This clone was seen only a few times. This chain uses TRBV18 with TRBJ1-1; the D is unclear. The germline gives CDR1 KGHSH, CDR2 LQKENI. The CDR3 runs to 13 residues. V was cut by 5 bases and J by 1 base, with 8 bases left in between. Written as DNA, the CDR3 is TGTGCCAGCTCAATCGGACCGAACACTGAAGCTTTCTTT. As protein: CASSIGPNTEAFF.